This T cell receptor (beta chain) was observed in a study of cytomegalovirus exposure and HLA in healthy donors. Study summary: HLA-typed donors were the source of around 85 million unique TCRs held in an early data release.

Study outcomes and limitations: Per a later analysis, HLA-associated TCR beta chains showed more clonal expansion than other, equally common TCR beta chains.

V was shortened by 0 bases and J by 1 base, with 8 bases between the two germline ends. The CDR3 runs 15 residues. Per germline, CDR1 SGHAT and CDR2 FQNNGV. The donors comprised healthy bone marrow donors. Of note for this clone: The antigen is not known. This specimen includes other DNA sequences encoding the same CDR3.

The primer mix had 60 Vbeta and 13 Jbeta primers. Using immunoSEQ multiplex PCR, the repertoire was profiled, and TCRdb retains in-frame clones only, with some absent. The sample totals about 96,000 clones. The sequence came from a woman between 25 and 40 years old in good health and CMV-seronegative. Sequences were obtained from PBMCs. V gene TRBV11-2 combines with J gene TRBJ2-3; D may be TRBD2 (5 bases). The CDR3: CASSLDPAGTDTQYF. DNA of the CDR3: TGTGCCAGCAGCTTAGACCCAGCGGGCACAGATACGCAGTATTTT.